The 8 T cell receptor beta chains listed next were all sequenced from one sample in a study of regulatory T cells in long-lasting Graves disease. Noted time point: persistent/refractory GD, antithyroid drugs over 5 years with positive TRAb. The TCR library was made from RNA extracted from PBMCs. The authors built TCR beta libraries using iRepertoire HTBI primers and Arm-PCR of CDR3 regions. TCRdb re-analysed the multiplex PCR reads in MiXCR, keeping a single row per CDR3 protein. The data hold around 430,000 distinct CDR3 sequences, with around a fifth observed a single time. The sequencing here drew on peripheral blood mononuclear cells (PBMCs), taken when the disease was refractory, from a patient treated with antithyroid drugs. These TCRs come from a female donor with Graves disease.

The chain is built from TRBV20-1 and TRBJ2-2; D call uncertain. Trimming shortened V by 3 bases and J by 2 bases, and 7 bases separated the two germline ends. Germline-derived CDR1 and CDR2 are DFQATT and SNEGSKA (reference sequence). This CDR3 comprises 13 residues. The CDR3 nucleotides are TGCAGTGCTAGGAGTCTAAACACCGGGGAGCTGTTTTTT. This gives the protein CSARSLNTGELFF.

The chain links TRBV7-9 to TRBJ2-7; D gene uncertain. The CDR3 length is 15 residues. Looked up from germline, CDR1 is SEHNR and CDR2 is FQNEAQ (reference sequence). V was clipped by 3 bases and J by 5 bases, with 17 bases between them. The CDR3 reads CASSLGQQETHEQYF. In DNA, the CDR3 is TGTGCCAGCAGCTTGGGCCAACAAGAAACCCACGAGCAGTACTTC.

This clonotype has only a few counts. In DNA form, the CDR3 reads TGTGCCAGCTCTTTTCAGGGGGTAGGGGAAAAACTGTTTTTT. It encodes CASSFQGVGEKLFF. The chain employs TRBV6-1 and TRBJ1-4, with 7 bases identical to TRBD1. Germline assignment: CDR1 MNHNS and CDR2 SASEGT. The length of the CDR3 is 14 residues. Trimming cost V 8 bases and J 8 bases; bases outside gene matches: 11.

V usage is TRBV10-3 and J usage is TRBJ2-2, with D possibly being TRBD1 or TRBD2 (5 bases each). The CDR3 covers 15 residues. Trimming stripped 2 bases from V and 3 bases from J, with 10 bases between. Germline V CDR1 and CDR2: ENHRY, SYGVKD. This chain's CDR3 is CAISEIGTDTGELFF. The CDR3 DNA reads TGTGCCATCAGTGAGATAGGGACCGACACCGGGGAGCTGTTTTTT.

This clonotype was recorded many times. Written as DNA, the CDR3 is TGTGCCACCAGCAGCAGGGGTAATCAGCCCCAGCATTTT. This sequence encodes CATSSRGNQPQHF. The chain combines TRBV15 with TRBJ1-5; a weak D match, TRBD1 (6 bases). This CDR3 is 13 amino acids long. The V end was cut by 3 bases, the J end by 4 bases, with 7 bases between. CDR1 is LNHNV and CDR2 is YYDKDF in the germline V gene (reference sequence).

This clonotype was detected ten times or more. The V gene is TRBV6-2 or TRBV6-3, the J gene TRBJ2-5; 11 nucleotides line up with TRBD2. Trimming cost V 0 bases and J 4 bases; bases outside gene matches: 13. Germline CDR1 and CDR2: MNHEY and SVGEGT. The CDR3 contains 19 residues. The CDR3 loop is CASSYSPTGSGRARETQYF. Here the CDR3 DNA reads TGTGCCAGCAGTTACTCGCCGACCGGTAGCGGGAGGGCCAGAGAGACCCAGTACTTC.

DNA for the CDR3: TGTGCCAGCAGCTTAATAGGGAGCTACCAATCGAACACCGGGGAGCTGTTTTTT. Translation: CASSLIGSYQSNTGELFF. The gene calls are TRBV7-3 and TRBJ2-2; the D gene is possibly TRBD2 (5 bases). Germline V gene data show CDR1 as SGHTA and CDR2 as FQGTGA. V lost 1 base to trimming and J lost 0 bases, with 15 bases between them. CDR3 size: 18 residues.

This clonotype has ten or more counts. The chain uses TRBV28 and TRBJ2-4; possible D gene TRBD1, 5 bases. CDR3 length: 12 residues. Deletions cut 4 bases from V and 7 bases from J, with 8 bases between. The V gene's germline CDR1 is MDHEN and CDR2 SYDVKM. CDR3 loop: CASSWAGNIQYF. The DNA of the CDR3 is TGTGCCAGCAGTTGGGCAGGGAACATTCAGTACTTC.